Following are 23 T cell receptor beta chains from one sample sequenced in a study of shared clonotypes between healthy human individuals. Assay: immunoSEQ multiplex PCR; the TCRdb copy retains only in-frame clones and omits some. Here the sample spans approximately 1.9 million clones, just over 90% being singletons. Positive CCR7 selection of CD45RO-negative cells yielded the naive CD8 cells, and terminally differentiated effector memory CD45RA+ cells were excluded. The sequencing input was naive CD8+ T cells from PBMCs. These receptors all come from a man aged 18 to 30 in good health. Some clones in this sample may be carry-over from other donors' samples.

The genes are TRBV4-1 and TRBJ1-3; D is ambiguous. Germline V gene lookup returns CDR1 MGHRA and CDR2 YSYEKL. Trimming removed 1 base at V and 4 bases at J, with 14 bases between. The CDR3 length is 16 residues. CDR3 DNA: TGCGCCAGCAGCCAAGGTCCGACATGGTCCGGAAACACCATATATTTT. Translated, it gives CASSQGPTWSGNTIYF.

In DNA form, the CDR3 reads TGTGCCAGCAGTGTCGGGACAGGGGGCACTGAAGCTTTCTTT. Translation: CASSVGTGGTEAFF. The V gene is TRBV2, the J gene TRBJ1-1, with 11 nucleotides matching TRBD1. J lost 4 bases, V lost 4 bases, and 2 bases had no gene match. CDR3 size: 14 residues. Germline V gene data show CDR1 as SNHLY and CDR2 as FYNNEI.

As for this clone: This CDR3 is also generated by other DNA sequences in the sample. The chain has TRBV28 and TRBJ1-3; 7 nucleotides agree with TRBD1. V dropped 5 bases and J dropped 4; count of bases not matched to a gene: 5. This CDR3 is built from 14 residues. Germline CDR1 reads MDHEN; CDR2 reads SYDVKM. CDR3 loop: CASSPTGNGNTIYF. The CDR3 DNA reads as TGTGCCAGCAGTCCGACAGGGAACGGAAACACCATATATTTT.

The chain has TRBV28 and TRBJ2-1; 13 bases agree with TRBD2. The CDR3 sequence is 16 residues long. V was pared by 5 bases and J by 3 bases, with 4 bases of the junction left unmatched. Germline V gene lookup returns CDR1 MDHEN and CDR2 SYDVKM. The CDR3 protein is CASSRLAGGYYNEQFF. CDR3 nucleotides: TGTGCCAGCAGTAGACTAGCGGGAGGTTACTACAATGAGCAGTTCTTC. The complete variable domain, with remaining parts taken from reference TRBV28 and TRBJ2-1, reads DVKVTQSSRYLVKRTGEKVFLECVQDMDHENMFWYRQDPGLGLRLIYFSYDVKMKEKGDIPEGYSVSREKKERFSLILESASTNQTSMYLCASSRLAGGYYNEQFFGPGTRLTVL.

The chain carries TRBV28 and TRBJ2-7, with D possibly matching TRBD1 (6 bases). The V end lost 1 base, the J end lost 7 bases, and 14 bases lay between the germline ends. Germline loops: CDR1 MDHEN, CDR2 SYDVKM. The CDR3 length is 14 residues. DNA for the CDR3: TGTGCCAGCAGTTTATTGACAGGAGCGCGGGAGCAGTACTTC. It yields the protein CASSLLTGAREQYF.

The chain combines TRBV6-1 with TRBJ2-3, with D perhaps TRBD1 or TRBD2 (5 bases each). V was shortened by 1 base and J by 0 bases, with 14 bases between the two germline ends. CDR3 size: 17 residues. Germline lookup yields CDR1 MNHNS and CDR2 SASEGT. The CDR3 protein is CASSEDPWDLSTDTQYF. CDR3 sequence (DNA): TGTGCCAGCAGTGAAGATCCCTGGGACCTAAGCACAGATACGCAGTATTTT.

V and J are TRBV27 and TRBJ2-5; possibly TRBD2 for D (6 bases). V lost 6 bases and J lost 1, with 24 bases in between. The germline CDR1 and CDR2 sequences are MNHEY and SMNVEV (reference sequence). The CDR3 is made up of 18 amino acids. This chain's CDR3 is CASRGVGGKTQRQETQYF. DNA of the CDR3: TGTGCCAGCAGAGGAGTGGGGGGTAAGACTCAACGCCAAGAGACCCAGTACTTC.

This chain uses TRBV6-1 with TRBJ2-7; tentatively, D is TRBD2 (5 bases). V shed 1 base and J shed 2 bases, with 9 bases lying between them. Per germline, CDR1 MNHNS and CDR2 SASEGT. The CDR3 loop spans 14 amino acids. The CDR3 bases are TGTGCCAGCAGTGAAGGGGGAGCCCCCTACGAGCAGTACTTC. This sequence encodes CASSEGGAPYEQYF.

The chain uses TRBV27 and TRBJ2-1, with 8 bases lining up with TRBD2. Germline CDR1 MNHEY, CDR2 SMNVEV (reference sequence). The V gene end was trimmed by 3 bases and the J gene end by 8 bases; junction bases not matched to a gene: 9. The CDR3 spans 15 residues. CDR3 residues: CASSFSPAGVDEQFF. CDR3 bases: TGTGCCAGCAGTTTCTCCCCAGCGGGAGTGGATGAGCAGTTCTTC.

The rearrangement uses TRBV2 and TRBJ2-2; D might be TRBD1 (6 bases). The V gene lost 0 bases and the J gene lost 1 base, with 9 bases spanning the gap. Germline-derived CDR1 and CDR2 are SNHLY and FYNNEI. The CDR3 runs to 16 residues. CDR3 sequence reads: CASSEAPGQNTGELFF. CDR3 DNA: TGTGCCAGCAGTGAAGCACCGGGACAGAACACCGGGGAGCTGTTTTTT.

The rearrangement uses TRBV7-9 and TRBJ2-1; 10 nucleotides line up with TRBD2. With 11 bases clipped from V and 8 bases from J, the junction kept 9 bases outside the gene matches. Germline lookup yields CDR1 SEHNR and CDR2 FQNEAQ (reference sequence). The length of the CDR3 is 13 residues. The CDR3 here is CAEGLAGVDEQFF. The CDR3, as DNA: TGTGCCGAAGGGCTAGCGGGAGTCGATGAGCAGTTCTTC. Full variable domain (rest looked up from reference TRBV7-9 and TRBJ2-1): DTGVSQNPRHKITKRGQNVTFRCDPISEHNRLYWYRQTLGQGPEFLTYFQNEAQLEKSRLLSDRFSAERPKGSFSTLEIQRTEQGDSAMYLCAEGLAGVDEQFFGPGTRLTVL.

The chain has TRBV6-4 and TRBJ2-1, with 12 bases that match TRBD1. CDR1 is MRHNA, CDR2 SNTAGT, per germline. This CDR3 spans 23 amino acids. Trimming cost V 0 bases and J 0 bases; bases outside gene matches: 18. CDR3 residues: CASSDSGQGAYYIAPLSYNEQFF. CDR3 coding DNA: TGTGCCAGCAGTGACTCGGGACAGGGGGCTTACTACATAGCGCCTCTCTCCTACAATGAGCAGTTCTTC.

This clone is a singleton in its sample. The rearrangement joins TRBV16 to TRBJ2-6; perhaps D is TRBD1 or TRBD2 (6 bases each). CDR3 length: 17 amino acids. Germline loops: CDR1 KGHSY, CDR2 FQNENV. V was shortened by 2 bases and J by 3 bases, with 14 bases between the two germline ends. For the CDR3, the DNA is TGTGCCAGCAGCCAAACCCCACAGGGAGGTGGGGCCAACGTCCTGACTTTC. It is translated as CASSQTPQGGGANVLTF.

The chain couples TRBV7-9 to TRBJ2-7; D unclear. The CDR3 spans 13 residues. The germline CDR1 and CDR2 sequences are SEHNR and FQNEAQ (reference sequence). Trimming removed 0 bases from V and 12 bases from J, with 15 bases in between. CDR3 sequence reads: CASSLASPRGLYF. CDR3 coding DNA: TGTGCCAGCAGCTTAGCGTCCCCACGAGGTCTGTACTTC.

This clone was found once. The chain recombines TRBV4-3 with TRBJ1-1; D is possibly TRBD1 (6 bases). V was clipped by 0 bases and J by 1 base, with 21 bases between them. The CDR3 consists of 19 residues. CDR1 and CDR2 (germline): LGHNA, YSLEER. The CDR3 bases are TGCGCCAGCAGCCAAGATCCTTTGCGTGGCGAACAGGGGAACACTGAAGCTTTCTTT. This codes for CASSQDPLRGEQGNTEAFF.

This clone showed up just once. In DNA, the CDR3 is TGTGCCAGCAGGAGAACGACAGGGGGCCTCTTGCAGCCCCAGCATTTT. This codes for CASRRTTGGLLQPQHF. The chain joins TRBV27 to TRBJ1-5; 10 nucleotides agree with TRBD1. The CDR3 has 16 residues. J was trimmed by 7 bases and V by 6 bases; bases with no gene match: 12. Germline CDR1 and CDR2: MNHEY and SMNVEV (reference sequence).

This chain links TRBV9 with TRBJ2-7; 8 positions agree with TRBD2. From germline, CDR1 is SGDLS and CDR2 YYNGEE. This CDR3 is built from 15 residues. The trim removed 3 bases at V and 6 bases at J, leaving 11 bases unmatched. CDR3 bases: TGTGCCAGCAGCGCGGGAGGGACTCACGTCCCCGAGCAGTACTTC. The encoded protein is CASSAGGTHVPEQYF. Filled out from reference TRBV9 and TRBJ2-7, the complete variable domain reads DSGVTQTPKHLITATGQRVTLRCSPRSGDLSVYWYQQSLDQGLQFLIQYYNGEERAKGNILERFSAQQFPDLHSELNLSSLELGDSALYFCASSAGGTHVPEQYFGPGTRLTVT.

With regard to this clone: The sample carries other DNA sequences with the same CDR3. The chain uses TRBV7-9 and TRBJ2-3; D gene unclear. V lost 1 base to trimming and J lost 2 bases, with 7 bases between them. This CDR3 spans 14 amino acids. Per the germline V gene, CDR1 is SEHNR and CDR2 is FQNEAQ (reference sequence). CDR3 nucleotide sequence: TGTGCCAGCAGCTTAGTGCGGAACACAGATACGCAGTATTTT. This sequence encodes CASSLVRNTDTQYF.

The V gene is TRBV4-1, the J gene TRBJ1-1, with D tentatively TRBD1 (6 bases). The V end lost 4 bases, the J end lost 6 bases, and 9 bases lay between the germline ends. This CDR3 comprises 12 residues. In germline, CDR1 is MGHRA, CDR2 YSYEKL. In DNA, the CDR3 is TGCGCCAGCAGCCGGGGGGCCTCTGAAGCTTTCTTT. This translates into CASSRGASEAFF.

This clone occurred once. The CDR3 region has the DNA TGTGCCAGCAACGTGGGACCCCAGGGCGGGGAGCTGTTTTTT. Translation gives CASNVGPQGGELFF. The rearrangement uses TRBV2 and TRBJ2-2; the D gene could be TRBD1 or TRBD2 (5 bases each). V lost 7 bases, J lost 7 bases, and 16 bases lay in between. Germline V lookup: CDR1 SNHLY, CDR2 FYNNEI. The CDR3 is made up of 14 amino acids.

The chain couples TRBV28 to TRBJ2-1; no clear D. The V and J ends lost 2 bases and 7 bases respectively, with 6 bases between them. The CDR3 runs 12 residues. Germline-derived CDR1 and CDR2 are MDHEN and SYDVKM. The CDR3 DNA reads as TGTGCCAGCAGTTTAATAGGGAATGAGCAGTTCTTC. Protein product: CASSLIGNEQFF.

The rearrangement uses TRBV4-2 and TRBJ2-7, with D possibly being TRBD1 or TRBD2 (5 bases each). CDR1 and CDR2 (germline): LGHNA, YNFKEQ. V was cut by 0 bases and J by 3 bases, with 9 bases left in between. The CDR3 consists of 14 residues. The CDR3 loop is CASSQDMGDYEQYF. CDR3 coding DNA: TGTGCCAGCAGCCAAGATATGGGGGACTACGAGCAGTACTTC.

The chain is built from TRBV4-3 and TRBJ1-6, with 10 bases identical to TRBD1. Germline V gene sequence: CDR1 LGHNA, CDR2 YSLEER. CDR3 length: 15 residues. With 1 base clipped from V and 7 bases from J, the junction kept 1 base outside the gene matches. The CDR3 nucleotides read TGCGCCAGCAGCCAAGGACAGGGGGCGAATTCACCCCTCCACTTT. It specifies CASSQGQGANSPLHF.